This T cell receptor beta chain was profiled in a study of blood T cell repertoires in COVID-19. Overall study: Sample material is recorded as cDNA or gDNA derived from T cells, B-cell-depleted T cells, or PBMCs.

Germline CDR1 reads LGHDT; CDR2 reads YNNKEL (reference sequence). The V gene lost 4 bases and the J gene lost 4 bases, with 11 bases spanning the gap. The CDR3 totals 14 residues. In the authors' workflow: Amplified reference gene primers provided the basis for estimating nucleated cell counts. Here immunoSEQ multiplex PCR was the method, and the copy in TCRdb shows in-frame clones only, minus some. V and J calls and clone size are copied from that table; D and trimming were computed from the DNA. The sample has over 90,000 clones; approximately 89% are singletons. This chain joins TRBV3-1 (or the pseudogene TRBV3-2) and TRBJ1-3; D unclear. The sequencing input was peripheral blood. This receptor was obtained from an elderly woman in a cohort sampled during active COVID-19. The CDR3 region has the DNA TGTGCCAGCAGCCGTGGCGGGAGCGGAAACACCATATATTTT. It yields the protein CASSRGGSGNTIYF.